This entry concerns a single TCR beta chain. This CDR3 is built from 15 residues. CDR1 is SNHLY, CDR2 FYNNEI, per germline. V shed 5 bases and J 6 bases; nucleotides not matched to a gene: 10. Profiled with immunoSEQ multiplex PCR; TCRdb holds only in-frame clones, not every one. The repertoire consists of approximately 64,000 clones, with roughly 88% occurring once and the leading ten covering about 2.1%. These data belong to a study of T cell changes during pregnancy in multiple sclerosis. The receptor comes from a female donor in good health, enrolled as a control in a pregnancy study. Sample: peripheral blood, taken in the second trimester of pregnancy. V is TRBV2 and J is TRBJ2-1, with 7 positions matching TRBD2. In DNA, the CDR3 is TGTGCCAGCAGTCCCCCCGAACTAGCGCCCAATGAGCAGTTCTTC. Amino acid sequence: CASSPPELAPNEQFF. The full variable domain, rest sourced from reference TRBV2 and TRBJ2-1, is EPEVTQTPSHQVTQMGQEVILRCVPISNHLYFYWYRQILGQKVEFLVSFYNNEISEKSEIFDDQFSVERPDGSNFTLKIRSTKLEDSAMYFCASSPPELAPNEQFFGPGTRLTVL.